This paragraph covers one TCR beta chain sequence. The antigen is not known. The data belong to a study of T cell repertoires in cytomegalovirus infection. Study details: A matching HLA type, together with CMV infection, was signaled by public TCR beta signatures.

CDR1 is MDHEN, CDR2 SYDVKM, per germline. Between the trimmed V and J ends, which lost 3 bases and 5 bases, there was a span of 9 bases. The CDR3 runs to 13 residues. TCRdb recomputed calls from the reads with MiXCR, one row per CDR3 protein. The data contain some 440,000 distinct CDR3 sequences, roughly a third of them seen just once; the ten biggest clones take up approximately 15%. Findings of the study overall: CMV carriers with the relevant HLA were identified by cumulative public TCR beta family frequency.

The specimen sequenced was PBMCs. The V call is TRBV28, the J call TRBJ2-3; no firm D call. The receptor comes from a human donor in good health (CMV status not recorded). Some clones in this sample may be carry-over from other donors' samples. The CDR3 DNA reads TGTGCCAGCAGTTTGACCTACAGAGATACGCAGTATTTT. This gives the protein CASSLTYRDTQYF.